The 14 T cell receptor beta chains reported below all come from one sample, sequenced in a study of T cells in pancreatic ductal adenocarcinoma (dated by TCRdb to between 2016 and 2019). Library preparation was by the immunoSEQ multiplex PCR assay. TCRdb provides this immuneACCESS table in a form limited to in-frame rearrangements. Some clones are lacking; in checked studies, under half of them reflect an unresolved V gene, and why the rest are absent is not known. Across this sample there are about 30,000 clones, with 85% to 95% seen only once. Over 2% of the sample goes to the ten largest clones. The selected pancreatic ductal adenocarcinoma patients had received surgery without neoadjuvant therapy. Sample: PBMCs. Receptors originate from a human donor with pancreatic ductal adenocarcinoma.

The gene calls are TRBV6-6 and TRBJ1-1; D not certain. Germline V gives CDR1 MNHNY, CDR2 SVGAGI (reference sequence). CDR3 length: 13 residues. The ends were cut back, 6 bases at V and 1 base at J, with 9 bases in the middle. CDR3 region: CASSGEWNTEAFF. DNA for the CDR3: TGTGCCAGCAGCGGGGAGTGGAACACTGAAGCTTTCTTT.

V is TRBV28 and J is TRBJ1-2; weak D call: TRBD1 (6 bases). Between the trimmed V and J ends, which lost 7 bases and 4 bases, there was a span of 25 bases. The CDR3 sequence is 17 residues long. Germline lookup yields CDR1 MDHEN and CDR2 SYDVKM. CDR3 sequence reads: CASKIVTGRSGIYGYTF. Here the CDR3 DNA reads TGTGCCAGCAAGATTGTTACAGGGCGTTCGGGTATCTATGGCTACACCTTC.

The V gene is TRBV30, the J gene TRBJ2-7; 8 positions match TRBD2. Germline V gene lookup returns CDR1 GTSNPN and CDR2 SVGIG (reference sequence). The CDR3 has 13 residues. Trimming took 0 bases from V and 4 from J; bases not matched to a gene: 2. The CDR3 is CAWSVGTSYEQYF. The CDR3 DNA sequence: TGTGCCTGGAGTGTAGGGACTAGTTACGAGCAGTACTTC.

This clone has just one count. CDR3 in amino acids: CASSSSGANVLTF. The CDR3 DNA reads TGTGCCAGCAGTTCATCTGGGGCCAACGTCCTGACTTTC. This chain links TRBV7-9 with TRBJ2-6; D unclear. V was shortened by 6 bases and J by 1 base, with 4 bases between the two germline ends. This CDR3 has 13 residues. CDR1 and CDR2 (germline): SEHNR, FQNEAQ (reference sequence).

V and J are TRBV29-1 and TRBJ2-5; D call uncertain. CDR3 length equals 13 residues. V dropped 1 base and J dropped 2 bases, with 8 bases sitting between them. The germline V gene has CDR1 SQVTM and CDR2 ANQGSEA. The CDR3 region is CSVEGTLQETQYF. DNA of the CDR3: TGCAGCGTTGAAGGGACGCTGCAAGAGACCCAGTACTTC.

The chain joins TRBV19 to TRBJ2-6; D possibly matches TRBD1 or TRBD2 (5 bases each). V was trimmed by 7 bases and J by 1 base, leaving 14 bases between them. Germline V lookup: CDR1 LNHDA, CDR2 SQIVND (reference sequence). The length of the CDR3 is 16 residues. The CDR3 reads CASIDPGASGANVLTF. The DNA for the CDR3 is TGTGCCAGTATCGATCCCGGGGCATCTGGGGCCAACGTCCTGACTTTC.

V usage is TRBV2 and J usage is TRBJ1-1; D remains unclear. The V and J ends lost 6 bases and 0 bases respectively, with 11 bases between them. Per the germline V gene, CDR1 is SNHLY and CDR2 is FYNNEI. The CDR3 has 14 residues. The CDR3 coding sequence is TGTGCCAGCAGGACGTTCCGGGTGAACACTGAAGCTTTCTTT. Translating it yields CASRTFRVNTEAFF.

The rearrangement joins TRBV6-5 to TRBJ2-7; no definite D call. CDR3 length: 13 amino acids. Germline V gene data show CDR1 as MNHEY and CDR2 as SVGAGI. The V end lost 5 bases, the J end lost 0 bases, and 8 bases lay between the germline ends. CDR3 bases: TGTGCCAGCAGTCCTAAACCCTCCTACGAGCAGTACTTC. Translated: CASSPKPSYEQYF.

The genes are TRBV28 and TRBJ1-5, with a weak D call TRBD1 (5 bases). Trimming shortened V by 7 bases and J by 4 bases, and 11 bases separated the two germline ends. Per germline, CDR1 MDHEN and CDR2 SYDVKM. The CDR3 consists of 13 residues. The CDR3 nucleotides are TGTGCCAGCAATTGGGGGTCAAATCAGCCCCAGCATTTT. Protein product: CASNWGSNQPQHF.

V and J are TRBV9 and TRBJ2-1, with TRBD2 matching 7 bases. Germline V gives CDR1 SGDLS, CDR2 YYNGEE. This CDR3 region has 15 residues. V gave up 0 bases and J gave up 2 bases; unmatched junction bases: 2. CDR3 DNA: TGTGCCAGCAGCGTAGATCTAGCGGCCTACAATGAGCAGTTCTTC. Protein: CASSVDLAAYNEQFF.

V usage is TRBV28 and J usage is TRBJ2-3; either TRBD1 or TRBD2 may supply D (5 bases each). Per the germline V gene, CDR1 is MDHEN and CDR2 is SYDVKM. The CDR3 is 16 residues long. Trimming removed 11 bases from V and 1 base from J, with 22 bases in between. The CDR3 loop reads CASRQRGRGGTDTQYF. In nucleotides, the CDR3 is TGTGCCTCACGCCAGCGAGGGAGAGGGGGCACAGATACGCAGTATTTT.

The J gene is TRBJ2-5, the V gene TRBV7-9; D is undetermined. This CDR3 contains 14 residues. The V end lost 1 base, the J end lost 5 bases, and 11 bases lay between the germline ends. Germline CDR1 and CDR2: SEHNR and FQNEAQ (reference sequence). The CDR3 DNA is TGTGCCAGCAGCTTAGAGGGCGCTCGGGAGACCCAGTACTTC. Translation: CASSLEGARETQYF.

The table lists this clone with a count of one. CDR3 coding DNA: TGCGCCAGCAGCCAACAGGGGGCCGGTAACTATGGCTACACCTTC. Translated: CASSQQGAGNYGYTF. The V call is TRBV4-1, the J call TRBJ1-2; 8 nucleotides line up with TRBD1. Germline V gives CDR1 MGHRA, CDR2 YSYEKL. The CDR3 is made up of 15 amino acids. The V segment lost 2 bases and the J segment 1 base; nucleotides outside the gene matches: 3.

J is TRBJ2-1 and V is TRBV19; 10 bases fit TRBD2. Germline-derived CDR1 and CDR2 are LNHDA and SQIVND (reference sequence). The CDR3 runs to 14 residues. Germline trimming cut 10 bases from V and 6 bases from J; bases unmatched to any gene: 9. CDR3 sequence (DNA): TGTGCCACCGCAGCGGGAGGGCCGGGCAATGAGCAGTTCTTC. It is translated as CATAAGGPGNEQFF.